This entry lists 18 T cell receptor beta chains sequenced from one sample in a study of neurological immune-mediated disorders. TCRdb re-called the 5' RACE reads with MiXCR, one entry per CDR3 protein. Among tens of thousands of distinct CDR3 sequences, 3.5% to 5% were seen once, and the ten largest hold under 6.5%. Sequencing was done on a sample of PBMCs. The origin of the receptors is a woman aged 55-70 years with multiple sclerosis.

This clonotype has a handful of counts. This chain uses TRBV7-9 with TRBJ1-1, with D tentatively TRBD1 (5 bases). V lost 4 bases to trimming and J lost 6 bases, with 18 bases between them. This CDR3 contains 15 residues. The germline gives CDR1 SEHNR, CDR2 FQNEAQ (reference sequence). For the CDR3, the DNA is TGTGCCAGCAGCTCCCATTGGGGGGGTATCGCTGAAGCTTTCTTT. It is translated as CASSSHWGGIAEAFF.

By its share, this clonotype is medium-sized (0.01 to 0.1%). The CDR3 region is CASSLRLAGVYYNEQFF. CDR3 DNA sequence: TGTGCCAGCAGTCTCCGACTAGCGGGAGTATACTACAATGAGCAGTTCTTC. The chain joins TRBV12-3 or TRBV12-4 to TRBJ2-1, with 12 bases lining up with TRBD2. V was pared by 5 bases and J by 3 bases, with 8 bases of the junction left unmatched. This CDR3 is 17 amino acids long.

This clonotype was seen repeatedly, ten times or more. The V gene is TRBV29-1, the J gene TRBJ2-2; D may be TRBD1 (5 bases). Germline CDR1 reads SQVTM; CDR2 reads ANQGSEA. V dropped 1 base and J dropped 1 base, with 7 bases sitting between them. The CDR3 runs 14 residues. The CDR3: CSVEVGQNTGELFF. CDR3 nucleotide sequence: TGCAGCGTTGAAGTGGGGCAGAACACCGGGGAGCTGTTTTTT.

This chain connects TRBV27 to TRBJ1-2; no clear D. There are 14 residues in the CDR3. The germline CDR1 and CDR2 sequences are MNHEY and SMNVEV (reference sequence). Trimming pared 5 bases from V and 1 base from J, leaving 11 bases between. The CDR3 protein is CASSRSGSNYGYTF. The CDR3 DNA sequence: TGTGCCAGCAGTAGGTCGGGCAGTAACTATGGCTACACCTTC.

This clonotype has ten or more counts. The rearrangement links TRBV28 to TRBJ2-2; TRBD1 matches 8 bases. Trimming cost V 3 bases and J 1 base; bases outside gene matches: 1. CDR1 is MDHEN, CDR2 SYDVKM, per germline. CDR3 length equals 15 residues. CDR3: CASSFDRGNTGELFF. CDR3 nucleotides: TGTGCCAGCAGTTTCGACAGGGGGAACACCGGGGAGCTGTTTTTT.

This clonotype was recorded many times. This sequence joins TRBV18 and TRBJ2-3, with no clear D. This CDR3 is built from 11 residues. V was pared by 5 bases and J by 6 bases, with 6 bases between. CDR1 and CDR2 from the germline V gene are KGHSH and LQKENI. The CDR3 bases are TGTGCCAGCTCAGATCTGGATACGCAGTATTTT. Amino acids: CASSDLDTQYF.

The V call is TRBV18, the J call TRBJ1-2; D uncertain. This CDR3 has 12 amino acids. V dropped 4 bases and J dropped 8 bases, with 11 bases sitting between them. CDR1 and CDR2 from the germline V gene are KGHSH and LQKENI. Here the CDR3 reads CASSQYEGGYTF. The CDR3 region has the DNA TGTGCCAGCTCACAGTACGAAGGAGGCTACACCTTC.

This clonotype was seen ten or more times. This rearrangement joins TRBV29-1 to TRBJ1-5; possible D gene TRBD1, 5 bases. V was clipped by 6 bases and J by 3 bases, with 15 bases between them. Per germline, CDR1 SQVTM and CDR2 ANQGSEA. The CDR3 totals 14 residues. The CDR3 sequence is CSVAQGGPNQPQHF. The CDR3 DNA is TGCAGCGTCGCGCAGGGTGGCCCCAATCAGCCCCAGCATTTT.

This clonotype was seen a few times. The V call is TRBV9, the J call TRBJ2-3, with 12 bases lining up with TRBD2. Per germline, CDR1 SGDLS and CDR2 YYNGEE. Trimming took 4 bases from V and 5 from J; bases not matched to a gene: 8. This CDR3 contains 16 residues. The CDR3, as DNA: TGTGCCAGCAGCCCTCGACTAGCGGGGGAAAGAGATACGCAGTATTTT. This sequence encodes CASSPRLAGERDTQYF.

Ten or more counts support this clonotype. V is TRBV9 and J is TRBJ2-3; D gene unclear. The CDR3 runs to 13 residues. Trimming left V 2 bases short and J 2 bases short, with 6 bases between. Looked up from germline, CDR1 is SGDLS and CDR2 is YYNGEE. The CDR3 loop is CASSVSPTDTQYF. In DNA, the CDR3 is TGTGCCAGCAGCGTCTCCCCCACAGATACGCAGTATTTT.

This sequence joins TRBV10-3 and TRBJ2-3; D gene ambiguous. V shed 2 bases and J shed 4 bases, with 16 bases lying between them. CDR3 length: 16 amino acids. Germline values: CDR1 ENHRY, CDR2 SYGVKD. The CDR3 nucleotides are TGTGCCATCAGTGAGACGACGGACGTCGGCGCAGATACGCAGTATTTT. Protein sequence: CAISETTDVGADTQYF.

This clonotype has at least ten counts. This chain joins TRBV30 and TRBJ2-3, with 7 bases lining up with TRBD1. With 3 bases clipped from V and 0 bases from J, the junction kept 3 bases outside the gene matches. The CDR3 extends over 14 amino acids. The germline V gene encodes CDR1 GTSNPN and CDR2 SVGIG (reference sequence). The CDR3 loop is CAWRTGLSTDTQYF. The CDR3 coding sequence is TGTGCCTGGAGGACAGGGCTAAGCACAGATACGCAGTATTTT. Drawing the rest from reference TRBV30 and TRBJ2-3, the complete variable domain is SQTIHQWPATLVQPVGSPLSLECTVEGTSNPNLYWYRQAAGRGLQLLFYSVGIGQISSEVPQNLSASRPQDRQFILSSKKLLLSDSGFYLCAWRTGLSTDTQYFGPGTRLTVL.

Ten or more counts support this clonotype. This chain links TRBV7-3 with TRBJ2-2; 8 nucleotides agree with TRBD2. The germline V gene has CDR1 SGHTA and CDR2 FQGTGA. V was pared by 5 bases and J by 5 bases, with 7 bases of the junction left unmatched. CDR3 size: 15 residues. The CDR3 nucleotides are TGTGCCAGCAGCCCAGCGGGGGTGATGACCGGGGAGCTGTTTTTT. It codes for CASSPAGVMTGELFF.

This clonotype was seen at least ten times. This chain uses TRBV28 with TRBJ1-5, with no clear D. The V and J ends lost 5 bases and 10 bases respectively, with 18 bases between them. Germline V gene sequence: CDR1 MDHEN, CDR2 SYDVKM. The CDR3 length is 14 residues. Written as DNA, the CDR3 is TGTGCCAGCAGTCTCCATGGGCCCGGCGTACCCCAGCATTTT. Protein product: CASSLHGPGVPQHF.

The genes are TRBV20-1 and TRBJ2-7; tentative D call: TRBD2 (5 bases). Germline CDR1 and CDR2: DFQATT and SNEGSKA (reference sequence). V was clipped by 4 bases and J by 1 base, with 14 bases between them. The CDR3 is 14 amino acids. CDR3 nucleotides: TGCAGTGCTACCAAGAGGGAAGGTTCCTACGAGCAGTACTTC. It translates to CSATKREGSYEQYF.

This clonotype was seen a few times. This rearrangement joins TRBV3-1 to TRBJ2-4; no definite D call. The CDR3 has 17 amino acids. The V and J ends lost 1 base and 0 bases respectively, with 13 bases between them. Per the germline V gene, CDR1 is LGHDT and CDR2 is YNNKEL (reference sequence). The CDR3 reads CASSQVETSIAKNIQYF. The DNA of the CDR3 is TGTGCCAGCAGCCAAGTGGAGACATCCATAGCCAAAAACATTCAGTACTTC. Full variable domain (remainder filled in from reference TRBV3-1 and TRBJ2-4): DTAVSQTPKYLVTQMGNDKSIKCEQNLGHDTMYWYKQDSKKFLKIMFSYNNKELIINETVPNRFSPKSPDKAHLNLHINSLELGDSAVYFCASSQVETSIAKNIQYFGAGTRLSVL.

This clonotype was counted a few times. The genes are TRBV20-1 and TRBJ2-3, with 13 nucleotides matching TRBD2. The CDR3 is 15 amino acids. J gave up 5 bases and V 5 bases, and 7 bases lay outside the gene matches. Germline loops: CDR1 DFQATT, CDR2 SNEGSKA (reference sequence). The CDR3 DNA is TGCAGTGCTCCAGGACTAGCGGGGGTTCTAGATACGCAGTATTTT. This sequence encodes CSAPGLAGVLDTQYF.

This clonotype has a count of ten or more. The chain couples TRBV10-3 to TRBJ2-5; D may be TRBD1 (5 bases). Trimming took 3 bases from V and 4 from J, leaving 12 bases between them. CDR3 length: 14 amino acids. Germline-derived CDR1 and CDR2 are ENHRY and SYGVKD. The CDR3 reads CAISDKGALETQYF. In DNA, the CDR3 is TGTGCCATCAGTGATAAAGGGGCCCTAGAGACCCAGTACTTC.